These T cell receptor beta chains were read from a single sample in a study of CD8+ T cells in alopecia areata. Clones were read by immunoSEQ multiplex PCR, and TCRdb kept only the in-frame ones, dropping some. The table has around 200,000 clones, more than 60% seen once; the top ten hold about 1.5%. Material: CD4+ T cells sorted from blood, obtained at week 0. These receptors all come from a human donor with alopecia areata. Each CDR3 is given with its conserved first and last residue. The D gene is left open where the match is weak. Clone size appears in some rows only: once, few, many, or a class for an expanded clone.

>TRBV10-3|TRBD1|TRBJ2-3|.
TGTGCCACCAGACAGGGGGCTAGCACAGATACGCAGTATTTT
CATRQGASTDTQYF
>TRBV5-6|.|TRBJ1-6|.
TGTGCCAGCAGCTTGTACGGGGATCGGGGTAATTCACCCCTCCACTTT
CASSLYGDRGNSPLHF
>TRBV7-2|TRBD1|TRBJ2-6|.
TGTGCCAGCAGCCCTCGGACAGGCTTCAGCTCTGGGGCCAACGTCCTGACTTTC
CASSPRTGFSSGANVLTF
>TRBV25-1|TRBD1|TRBJ2-1|.
TGTGCCAGCACAGAGACAGGGTTCCATGAGCAGTTCTTC
CASTETGFHEQFF
>TRBV18|TRBD1|TRBJ2-3|.
TGTGCCAGCTCACGCGATCGACAGGGTCCTAGCACAGATACGCAGTATTTT
CASSRDRQGPSTDTQYF
>TRBV29-1|TRBD1|TRBJ1-1|.
TGCAGCGTTGAAGATACAGACAGGGTGAACACTGAAGCTTTCTTT
CSVEDTDRVNTEAFF
>TRBV7-2|.|TRBJ2-2|.
TGTGCCAGCAGCACCCAAACTGGCACCGGGGAGCTGTTTTTT
CASSTQTGTGELFF
>TRBV6-5|.|TRBJ1-2|.
TGTGCCACACCGAAGGGCTACACCTTC
CATPKGYTF
>TRBV11-2|TRBD2|TRBJ2-7|.
TGTGCCAGCAGCGACCAGCGACTAGCGGGGGGGATAACCTACGAGCAGTACTTC
CASSDQRLAGGITYEQYF
>TRBV7-9|TRBD1|TRBJ2-7|.
TGTGCCAGCAGCTCAAACCGGGACAGGGGATACGAGCAGTACTTC
CASSSNRDRGYEQYF
>TRBV7-2|TRBD1|TRBJ2-7|few
TGTGCCAGCAGCACCGACAGGGGCGCCTACGAGCAGTACTTC
CASSTDRGAYEQYF
>TRBV5-1|.|TRBJ2-2|once
TGCGCCAGCAGCTTGGGACAAACCGGGGAGCTGTTTTTT
CASSLGQTGELFF
>TRBV5-6|.|TRBJ2-7|.
TGTGCCAGCAGCCCCACGCGACGGACCTACGAGCAGTACTTC
CASSPTRRTYEQYF
>TRBV4-1|.|TRBJ2-3|.
TGCGCCAGCAGCCAAGATCAACAGGTATATACGCAGTATTTT
CASSQDQQVYTQYF
>TRBV7-3|.|TRBJ2-5|.
TGTGCCAGCAGCTCAATGGGGTCGGCAGAGACCCAGTACTTC
CASSSMGSAETQYF
>TRBV29-1|.|TRBJ1-5|.
TGCAGCGTTGAAGGGCAGGGTGGTCAGCCCCAGCATTTT
CSVEGQGGQPQHF
>TRBV7-9|.|TRBJ1-1|.
TGTGCCAGCAGCTTTCAGAACACTGAAGCTTTCTTT
CASSFQNTEAFF
>TRBV11-2|TRBD1|TRBJ2-1|.
TGTGCCAGCAGCAAGGGACAGAACAATGAGCAGTTCTTC
CASSKGQNNEQFF
>TRBV29-1|.|TRBJ2-7|.
TGCAGCGTTGGGGCTCTCGGGGAGCAGTACTTC
CSVGALGEQYF
>TRBV2|.|TRBJ2-5|few
TGTGCCAGCAGTGGCATTACAGGGTCAGAGACCCAGTACTTC
CASSGITGSETQYF
>TRBV6-1|.|TRBJ1-2|few
TGTGCCAGCAGTGCCACACCCGGGGCTAACTATGGCTACACCTTC
CASSATPGANYGYTF
>TRBV11-2|.|TRBJ2-7|.
TGTGCCAGCAGCTTAGCACAGCGGTACGAGCAGTACTTC
CASSLAQRYEQYF
>TRBV7-2|TRBD1|TRBJ1-2|.
TGTGCCAGCAGCCCGGACAGGAACTATGGCTACACCTTC
CASSPDRNYGYTF
>TRBV6-1|.|TRBJ2-3|.
TGTGCCAGCAGTCAACAGAGGCGCTCAGATACGCAGTATTTT
CASSQQRRSDTQYF
>TRBV29-1|TRBD1|TRBJ2-3|few
TGCAGCGTCGAACAGGGGGGCAGCCGGAGTACGCAGTATTTT
CSVEQGGSRSTQYF
>TRBV5-1|TRBD1|TRBJ1-2|.
TGCGCCAGCAGCCCTGGACAGGGCGTTTATGGCTACACCTTC
CASSPGQGVYGYTF
>TRBV15|TRBD1|TRBJ1-5|.
TGTGCCACCAGCAGGACCGGGACAGGGGTCGTTCAGCCCCAGCATTTT
CATSRTGTGVVQPQHF
>TRBV30|.|TRBJ1-5|.
TGTGCCTGGAGTGTTTCAGCTGGGAGTCCCAATCAGCCCCAGCATTTT
CAWSVSAGSPNQPQHF
>TRBV29-1|.|TRBJ2-7|few
TGCAGCGTTGATCTTAATTACGAGCAGTACTTC
CSVDLNYEQYF
>TRBV6-5|.|TRBJ1-2|few
TGTGCCAGCACTTCCCAGGTGGAGGAAAGGAATGGCTACACCTTC
CASTSQVEERNGYTF
>TRBV25-1|.|TRBJ2-7|.
TGTGCCAGCAGTGAATTAACAGGGAGCGAGCAGTACTTC
CASSELTGSEQYF
>TRBV7-9|TRBD2|TRBJ2-3|.
TGTGCCAGCAGCTCTAGCGGGAATACGCAGTATTTT
CASSSSGNTQYF
>TRBV29-1|.|TRBJ1-2|.
TGCAGCGTTGTTCGGGGTGTGGGCTACACCTTC
CSVVRGVGYTF
>TRBV29-1|.|TRBJ1-3|.
TGCAGCGTGAGCGGGCGGGTGGCAAACACCATATATTTT
CSVSGRVANTIYF
>TRBV7-2|.|TRBJ1-6|.
TGTGCCAGCAGCTCGTTTCTACAGCCCAGGGTTAATTCACCCCTCCACTTT
CASSSFLQPRVNSPLHF
>TRBV2|TRBD1|TRBJ2-1|.
TGTGCCAGCGGACAGGGCTCCTACAATGAGCAGTTCTTC
CASGQGSYNEQFF
>TRBV30|TRBD2|TRBJ2-1|.
TGTGCCTGGAGATCTCTAGCGGGGGCCTACAATGAGCAGTTCTTC
CAWRSLAGAYNEQFF
>TRBV5-1|TRBD1|TRBJ1-2|.
TGCGCCAGCACACTGACAGGGGGCGTCGATGGCTACACCTTC
CASTLTGGVDGYTF
>TRBV7-2|.|TRBJ2-5|.
TGTGCCAGCAACTATGACGGACGGAGGGGAGAGACCCAGTACTTC
CASNYDGRRGETQYF
>TRBV2|.|TRBJ1-2|.
TGTGCCAGCAGGGACAGCCCCTATGGCTACACCTTC
CASRDSPYGYTF
>TRBV10-3|.|TRBJ2-7|.
TGTGCCATCAGTGACAGGGCGGACGAGCAGTACTTC
CAISDRADEQYF
>TRBV30|.|TRBJ1-5|.
TGTGCCTGGAGTGTTTGGGGTCAAGGTCAGCCCCAGCATTTT
CAWSVWGQGQPQHF
>TRBV30|.|TRBJ1-1|once
TGTGCCTGGAGAGCAGGGAAGAACACTGAAGCTTTCTTT
CAWRAGKNTEAFF
>TRBV7-8|.|TRBJ2-5|.
TGTGCCAGCAGCTTAGGGACCGGGGTCGGGGAGACCCAGTACTTC
CASSLGTGVGETQYF
>TRBV6-1|.|TRBJ2-1|many
TGTGCCAGCAAAGGGTGGCGGTTTGGGGACAATGAGCAGTTCTTC
CASKGWRFGDNEQFF
>TRBV9|.|TRBJ2-7|.
TGTGCCAGCAGCGTAGAGGCTGATGGGGGAGGTTACGAGCAGTACTTC
CASSVEADGGGYEQYF
>TRBV27|.|TRBJ2-3|.
TGTGCCAGCAGTTCACGGTACGGGACGGCGACAGATACGCAGTATTTT
CASSSRYGTATDTQYF
>TRBV29-1|.|TRBJ2-7|.
TGCAGCGTTGTAAAGGTGGCGGGGAGCTCCTACGAGCAGTACTTC
CSVVKVAGSSYEQYF
>TRBV29-1|.|TRBJ2-5|.
TGCAGCGTCCGAGGAGGAGAGACCCAGTACTTC
CSVRGGETQYF
>TRBV14|.|TRBJ2-7|.
TGTGCCAGCAGCCAAGGATCTGGCGAGCAGTACTTC
CASSQGSGEQYF
>TRBV15|.|TRBJ1-2|.
TGTGCCACCAGCAGAGGTCAACGTGGCTACACCTTC
CATSRGQRGYTF
>TRBV30|.|TRBJ1-5|.
TGTGCCTGGAGTGCCGGGACGGGGAATCAGCCCCAGCATTTT
CAWSAGTGNQPQHF